The following is a TCR beta chain sequence with its context. Its cognate antigen is unknown. These data belong to a study of vaccination effects on CD4 cells after COVID-19. The V gene's germline CDR1 is DFQATT and CDR2 SNEGSKA (reference sequence). This CDR3 region has 11 residues. The V gene lost 6 bases and the J gene lost 4 bases, with 9 bases spanning the gap. Some clones are missing from TCRdb's copy, which holds only in-frame ones; the method was immunoSEQ multiplex PCR. The table has 35,000 to 40,000 clones, approximately 84% seen once; the top ten hold under 2%. Viral peptide pool expansion of antigen-specific CD4+ T cells preceded sequencing in the ViraFEST assay. Having been cultured for around ten days, the cells underwent CD4+ T cell isolation. Two-dose vaccination with either BNT162b2 or mRNA-1273 was given to the participants. The researchers cultured 1.9 million or so PBMC per well with 8 to 10 IU/ml IL-2 and approximately 9.3 ug/ml peptides.

This specimen was CD4+ T cells from PBMCs cultured with HCoV-NL63 spike peptides, taken after COVID-19 vaccination. The TCR originated in a human donor who received a COVID-19 vaccine. Some clones in this sample may be carry-over from other donors' samples. V and J are TRBV20-1 and TRBJ1-2; no definite D call. The CDR3, as DNA: TGCAGTGCCCAAGGCCTCTATGGCTACACCTTC. Protein sequence: CSAQGLYGYTF.